One and the same sample provided the 23 T cell receptor beta chains below, sequenced in a study of cytomegalovirus exposure and HLA in healthy donors. PCR amplification relied on 60 Vbeta primers (plus 13 Jbeta primers). The method was immunoSEQ multiplex PCR; TCRdb's version includes in-frame clones alone and lacks a portion of them. Of 250,000 to 350,000 clones listed, around 86% were seen once; the top ten hold approximately 4.3%. The material sequenced was PBMCs. The receptors were sampled from a middle-aged man in good health and CMV-seropositive.

The CDR3 spells CASSYRDTIYF. Written as DNA, the CDR3 is TGTGCCAGCAGTTACCGGGACACCATATATTTT. This sequence joins TRBV6-5 and TRBJ1-3; no firm D call. Between the trimmed V and J ends, which lost 2 bases and 8 bases, there was a span of 4 bases. CDR3 length: 11 residues. The germline CDR1 and CDR2 sequences are MNHEY and SVGAGI.

The chain uses TRBV18 and TRBJ2-5, with 7 bases identical to TRBD1. Per germline, CDR1 KGHSH and CDR2 LQKENI. The V and J ends lost 3 bases and 7 bases, in that order; junction bases with no gene match: 2. This CDR3 region has 12 residues. The CDR3 sequence is CASSPQGVTQYF. The CDR3 DNA sequence: TGTGCCAGCTCACCGCAGGGGGTGACCCAGTACTTC.

The chain recombines TRBV19 with TRBJ2-5, with D hard to call. TRBJ2-7 matches the DNA end more closely, so the J call is doubtful. The CDR3 is made up of 13 amino acids. The germline V gene encodes CDR1 LNHDA and CDR2 SQIVND (reference sequence). In DNA, the CDR3 is TGTGCCAGTAGTATCCAACTATTCAACGAGCAGTACTTC. Residues: CASSIQLFNEQYF.

The J gene is TRBJ2-1, the V gene TRBV2, with 13 bases aligning to TRBD2. CDR1 is SNHLY, CDR2 FYNNEI, per germline. Germline trimming cut 9 bases from V and 4 bases from J; bases unmatched to any gene: 3. This CDR3 has 14 amino acids. The CDR3 DNA follows: TGTGCCAGGGGGACTAGCGGGAAGTACAATGAGCAGTTCTTC. Amino acids: CARGTSGKYNEQFF.

J is TRBJ2-7 and V is TRBV27; D perhaps matches TRBD2 (5 bases). The V and J ends lost 2 bases and 1 base respectively, with 9 bases between them. CDR3 size: 14 residues. Germline CDR1 MNHEY, CDR2 SMNVEV (reference sequence). The CDR3 DNA reads as TGTGCCAGCAGTTTAATTAGAGGGTCCTACGAGCAGTACTTC. It translates to CASSLIRGSYEQYF.

V and J are TRBV7-9 and TRBJ2-2; no clear D. Germline V lookup: CDR1 SEHNR, CDR2 FQNEAQ (reference sequence). The CDR3 loop spans 15 amino acids. V was clipped by 3 bases and J by 0 bases, with 8 bases between them. The CDR3 sequence: CASSFQTANTGELFF. The CDR3 bases are TGTGCCAGCAGCTTCCAAACGGCGAACACCGGGGAGCTGTTTTTT.

Written as DNA, the CDR3 is TGTGCCAGCTCACGGACTGGCGGTCGGGAAGAGACCCAGTACTTC. Translating it yields CASSRTGGREETQYF. This rearrangement joins TRBV18 to TRBJ2-5, with D perhaps TRBD2 (5 bases). The CDR3 covers 15 residues. V shed 4 bases and J shed 3 bases, with 15 bases lying between them. Germline CDR1 KGHSH, CDR2 LQKENI.

This chain uses TRBV9 with TRBJ2-5; 7 nucleotides line up with TRBD1. The CDR3 covers 14 residues. CDR1 SGDLS and CDR2 YYNGEE come from the germline V gene. V dropped 3 bases and J dropped 11; count of bases not matched to a gene: 13. The CDR3 loop reads CASSGSGQAMEQYF. The CDR3 region has the DNA TGTGCCAGCAGCGGCTCTGGACAGGCGATGGAGCAGTACTTC.

This clone came up a few times. The chain joins TRBV5-6 to TRBJ1-3; 8 nucleotides line up with TRBD1. Germline-derived CDR1 and CDR2 are SGHDT and YYEEEE. This CDR3 comprises 17 residues. The V and J ends lost 4 bases and 0 bases, in that order; junction bases with no gene match: 9. CDR3 sequence: CASSPGQGLSSGNTIYF. CDR3 nucleotide sequence: TGTGCCAGCAGCCCCGGACAGGGCCTGTCCTCTGGAAACACCATATATTTT.

V and J are TRBV7-9 and TRBJ2-1, with TRBD2 matching over 11 bases. The V segment lost 5 bases and the J segment 5 bases; nucleotides outside the gene matches: 8. The CDR3 extends over 16 amino acids. Germline-derived CDR1 and CDR2 are SEHNR and FQNEAQ (reference sequence). CDR3 loop: CASSPQTSGTDNEQFF. CDR3 DNA sequence: TGTGCCAGCAGCCCACAGACTAGCGGGACTGACAATGAGCAGTTCTTC.

J is TRBJ2-7 and V is TRBV4-1; possible D gene TRBD1, 5 bases. V lost 2 bases, J lost 2 bases, and 19 bases lay in between. The CDR3 consists of 17 residues. Germline V CDR1 and CDR2: MGHRA, YSYEKL. In DNA, the CDR3 is TGCGCCAGCAGCCAACTCGGCCGTGTCAAGGGGACCTACGAGCAGTACTTC. Amino acid sequence: CASSQLGRVKGTYEQYF.

J is TRBJ1-2 and V is TRBV13, with a tentative D call TRBD1 (6 bases). The CDR3 spans 16 residues. V was trimmed by 5 bases and J by 1 base, leaving 17 bases between them. Germline CDR1 PRHDT, CDR2 FYEKMQ (reference sequence). CDR3 in amino acids: CASSALPGQDNYGYTF. Written as DNA, the CDR3 is TGTGCCAGCAGCGCCCTCCCGGGACAAGATAACTATGGCTACACCTTC.

V gene TRBV21-1 combines with J gene TRBJ2-7; TRBD2 reflects the table's D call only, with no check against the DNA. TRBV21-1 is listed as a pseudogene. The CDR3 is made up of 16 amino acids. CDR3 residues: CASSNSGPGLSYEQYF. DNA of the CDR3: TGTGCCAGCAGCAATTCGGGTCCCGGTCTCTCCTACGAGCAGTACTTC.

The chain combines TRBV6-5 with TRBJ2-4; TRBD2 might be the D (5 bases). CDR1 is MNHEY, CDR2 SVGAGI, per germline. The CDR3 has 13 residues. Trimming shortened V by 5 bases and J by 10 bases, and 15 bases separated the two germline ends. In DNA, the CDR3 is TGTGCCAGCAGTGACCGTGGGCGAGGGATTCAGTACTTC. It translates to CASSDRGRGIQYF.

The chain combines TRBV7-9 with TRBJ1-1; 8 nucleotides align to TRBD1. Trimming took 6 bases from V and 5 from J; bases not matched to a gene: 8. Germline V CDR1 and CDR2: SEHNR, FQNEAQ (reference sequence). The CDR3 contains 14 residues. The CDR3 region is CASSFGQGGTEAFF. The CDR3 bases are TGTGCCAGCAGTTTTGGACAGGGCGGGACTGAAGCTTTCTTT.

This chain joins TRBV4-1 and TRBJ2-3, with D perhaps matching TRBD2 (5 bases). Deletions cut 1 base from V and 0 bases from J, with 17 bases between. CDR3 length: 18 amino acids. The V gene's germline CDR1 is MGHRA and CDR2 YSYEKL. CDR3 amino acids: CASSQVFVGSGSTDTQYF. CDR3 DNA: TGCGCCAGCAGCCAAGTCTTCGTCGGAAGCGGAAGCACAGATACGCAGTATTTT.

This clone was found once. This chain links TRBV28 with TRBJ1-1; 8 bases map to TRBD1. The CDR3 has 14 amino acids. CDR1 and CDR2 from the germline V gene are MDHEN and SYDVKM. Trimming removed 3 bases from V and 5 bases from J; junction bases left unmatched: 5. CDR3 nucleotide sequence: TGTGCCAGCAGTTTGTGGACAGGGCGGACTGAAGCTTTCTTT. Encoded protein: CASSLWTGRTEAFF. Full variable domain (outside the CDR3, taken from reference TRBV28 and TRBJ1-1): DVKVTQSSRYLVKRTGEKVFLECVQDMDHENMFWYRQDPGLGLRLIYFSYDVKMKEKGDIPEGYSVSREKKERFSLILESASTNQTSMYLCASSLWTGRTEAFFGQGTRLTVV.

V and J are TRBV7-9 and TRBJ1-4; a weak D match, TRBD1 (6 bases). The CDR3 consists of 15 residues. Trimming took 5 bases from V and 0 from J, leaving 10 bases between them. The germline CDR1 and CDR2 sequences are SEHNR and FQNEAQ (reference sequence). CDR3 amino acids: CASSPGTTTNEKLFF. The CDR3 DNA sequence: TGTGCCAGCAGCCCGGGGACAACAACTAATGAAAAACTGTTTTTT.

The rearrangement links TRBV7-8 to TRBJ1-2, with D possibly being TRBD1 (6 bases). Per the germline V gene, CDR1 is SGHVS and CDR2 is FQNEAQ. V lost 2 bases and J 7 bases, leaving 14 bases between the germline ends. The length of the CDR3 is 14 residues. The CDR3 reads CASSLYGGRGGYTF. The DNA of the CDR3 is TGTGCCAGCAGCTTATACGGGGGGCGAGGTGGCTACACCTTC.

The chain recombines TRBV6-6 with TRBJ2-3, with D possibly matching TRBD2 (6 bases). CDR1 MNHNY and CDR2 SVGAGI come from the germline V gene (reference sequence). V was pared by 11 bases and J by 0 bases, with 21 bases between. This CDR3 region has 16 residues. This chain's CDR3 is CALRGPPELSTDTQYF. The CDR3 DNA reads as TGTGCCTTGCGGGGCCCTCCCGAACTTAGCACAGATACGCAGTATTTT.

The rearrangement joins TRBV10-3 to TRBJ2-3, with D perhaps matching TRBD1 (6 bases). V lost 5 bases to trimming and J lost 1 base, with 10 bases between them. Germline CDR1 ENHRY, CDR2 SYGVKD. CDR3 length: 14 residues. The CDR3 spells CAISRDTRTDTQYF. The CDR3 nucleotides are TGTGCCATCAGTCGGGACACCCGCACAGATACGCAGTATTTT.

The rearrangement uses TRBV15 and TRBJ2-7; 9 bases fit TRBD1. The trim removed 3 bases at V and 4 bases at J, leaving 7 bases unmatched. The CDR3 extends over 15 amino acids. CDR1 is LNHNV and CDR2 is YYDKDF in the germline V gene (reference sequence). The CDR3 nucleotides read TGTGCCACCAGCAGTTTCGGGACAGGGACTTACGAGCAGTACTTC. Its protein product is CATSSFGTGTYEQYF.

The chain employs TRBV29-1 and TRBJ1-4, with a weak D call TRBD1 (6 bases). Germline V lookup: CDR1 SQVTM, CDR2 ANQGSEA. The CDR3 is 14 residues long. V was trimmed by 6 bases and J by 4 bases, leaving 15 bases between them. The CDR3 coding sequence is TGCAGCGTCGGCGCCGGGACACGTAATGAAAAACTGTTTTTT. This codes for CSVGAGTRNEKLFF.